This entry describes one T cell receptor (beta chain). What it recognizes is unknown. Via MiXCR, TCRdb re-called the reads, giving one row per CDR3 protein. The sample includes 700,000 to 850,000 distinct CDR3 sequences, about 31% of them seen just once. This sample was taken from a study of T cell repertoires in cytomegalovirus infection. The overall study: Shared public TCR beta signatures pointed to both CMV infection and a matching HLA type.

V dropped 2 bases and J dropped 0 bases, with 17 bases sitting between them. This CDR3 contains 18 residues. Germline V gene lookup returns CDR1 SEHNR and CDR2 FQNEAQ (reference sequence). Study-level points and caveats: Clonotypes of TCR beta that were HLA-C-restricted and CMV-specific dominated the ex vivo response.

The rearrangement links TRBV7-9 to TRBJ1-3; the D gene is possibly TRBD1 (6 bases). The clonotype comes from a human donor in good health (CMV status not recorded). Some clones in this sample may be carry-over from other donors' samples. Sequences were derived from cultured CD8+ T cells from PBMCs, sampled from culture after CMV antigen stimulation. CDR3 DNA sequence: TGTGCCAGCAGCTTAATCGTTTACAGGGCTACCTCTGGAAACACCATATATTTT. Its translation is CASSLIVYRATSGNTIYF.